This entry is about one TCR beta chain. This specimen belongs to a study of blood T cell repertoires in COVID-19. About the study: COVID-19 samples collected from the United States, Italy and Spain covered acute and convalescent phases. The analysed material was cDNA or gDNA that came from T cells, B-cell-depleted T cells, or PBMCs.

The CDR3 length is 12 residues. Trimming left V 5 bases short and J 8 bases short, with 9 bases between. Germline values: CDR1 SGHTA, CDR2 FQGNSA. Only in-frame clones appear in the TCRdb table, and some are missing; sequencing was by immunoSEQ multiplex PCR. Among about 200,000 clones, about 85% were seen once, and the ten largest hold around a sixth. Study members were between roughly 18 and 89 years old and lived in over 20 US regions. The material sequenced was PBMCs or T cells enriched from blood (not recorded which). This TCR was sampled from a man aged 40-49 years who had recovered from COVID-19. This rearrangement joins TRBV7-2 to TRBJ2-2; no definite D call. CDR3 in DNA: TGTGCCAGCAGCCCTGTGGCTGGGGAGCTGTTTTTT. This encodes CASSPVAGELFF.